One sample yielded the 20 T cell receptor beta chains listed below, sequenced in a study of T cells in Graves' hyperthyroidism and ophthalmopathy. Authors of the study amplified TCR beta CDR3 regions from RNA transcripts. When the TCR CDR3 underwent first-round RT-PCR, the HTBI primer set was used. TCRdb reprocessed the multiplex PCR reads via MiXCR and lists one record per CDR3 protein. The sample includes approximately 570,000 distinct CDR3 sequences, just under 20% of them seen just once. Input material: blood. These receptors were collected from a man aged 40-49 years with Graves' ophthalmopathy.

In its sample, this clonotype was seen many times. The J gene is TRBJ2-5, the V gene TRBV7-8; D remains ambiguous. Germline assignment: CDR1 SGHVS and CDR2 FQNEAQ. V was shortened by 6 bases and J by 1 base, with 9 bases between the two germline ends. This CDR3 spans 13 amino acids. DNA of the CDR3: TGTGCCAGCAGTTTCTCCTTCCAAGAGACCCAGTACTTC. Residues: CASSFSFQETQYF.

This clonotype was recorded many times. The V gene is TRBV12-3 or TRBV12-4, the J gene TRBJ2-5; D is possibly TRBD2 (5 bases). CDR3 length: 13 residues. V was cut by 3 bases and J by 5 bases, with 10 bases left in between. CDR3 nucleotides: TGTGCCAGCAGTTTCGCTTCGGGGGAGACCCAGTACTTC. This codes for CASSFASGETQYF.

This clonotype has at least ten counts. The rearrangement joins TRBV12-3 or TRBV12-4 to TRBJ1-1, with D perhaps matching TRBD1 (5 bases). Trimming pared 3 bases from V and 8 bases from J, leaving 16 bases between. This CDR3 contains 14 residues. CDR3 sequence reads: CASSFRRAGREAFF. The DNA of the CDR3 is TGTGCCAGCAGTTTTCGCAGGGCGGGGAGGGAAGCTTTCTTT.

Points on this clonotype: This may stem from a read error, because a much larger clone lies one nucleotide away. The chain recombines TRBV12-3 or TRBV12-4 with TRBJ2-7; 8 bases map to TRBD2. With the DNA end fitting TRBJ2-1 better, the J assignment may be wrong. The CDR3 loop spans 17 amino acids. The CDR3, as DNA: TGTGCCAGCAGCCTTATGATGGGTGGGACTAGGTCCTACGAGCAGTTCTTC. Its translation: CASSLMMGGTRSYEQFF.

This clonotype showed up just once. The rearrangement links TRBV19 to TRBJ2-1; D is tentatively TRBD1 or TRBD2 (7 bases each). V was cut by 4 bases and J by 11 bases, with 21 bases left in between. Germline V gives CDR1 LNHDA, CDR2 SQIVND (reference sequence). This CDR3 is 15 amino acids long. The DNA for the CDR3 is TGTGCCAGTAGTACCCAGGGGGAGGGAATAGTAAAGCAGTTCTTC. The encoded protein is CASSTQGEGIVKQFF.

This clonotype was counted ten times or more. The gene calls are TRBV7-9 and TRBJ2-5, with TRBD2 as a possible D gene (5 bases). CDR1 and CDR2 from the germline V gene are SEHNR and FQNEAQ (reference sequence). The CDR3 runs to 14 residues. Trimming took 0 bases from V and 3 from J, leaving 8 bases between them. DNA of the CDR3: TGTGCCAGCAGCTTAGCATACGGGGAAGAGACCCAGTACTTC. The encoded protein is CASSLAYGEETQYF.

In its sample, this clonotype was seen a few times. V is TRBV6-1 and J is TRBJ2-1; TRBD2 is a possible D gene (5 bases). Trimming stripped 6 bases from V and 5 bases from J, with 17 bases between. CDR1 and CDR2 from the germline V gene are MNHNS and SASEGT. The CDR3 totals 15 residues. The chain's CDR3 is CASRTDFGVHNEQFF. The DNA for the CDR3 is TGTGCCAGCAGGACCGACTTCGGGGTCCACAATGAGCAGTTCTTC.

V and J are TRBV11-2 and TRBJ1-1; the D gene is possibly TRBD1 (5 bases). CDR3 length equals 16 residues. V was shortened by 0 bases and J by 0 bases, with 11 bases between the two germline ends. Germline V gives CDR1 SGHAT, CDR2 FQNNGV. In DNA, the CDR3 is TGTGCCAGCAGCTTAGAGGGTTTAGGGGTGAACACTGAAGCTTTCTTT. It codes for CASSLEGLGVNTEAFF.

The J gene is TRBJ2-7, the V gene TRBV4-1; 7 bases match TRBD1. V dropped 4 bases and J dropped 7; count of bases not matched to a gene: 7. Germline-derived CDR1 and CDR2 are MGHRA and YSYEKL. The CDR3 covers 13 residues. CDR3 sequence reads: CASSPDRVSEQYF. DNA for the CDR3: TGCGCCAGCAGCCCTGACAGGGTGAGTGAGCAGTACTTC.

This clonotype has more than one count but fewer than ten. DNA of the CDR3: TGTGCCAGCAGGCCCCGGACAGGGATCGTCTACGAGCAGTACTTC. It translates to CASRPRTGIVYEQYF. This sequence joins TRBV12-3 or TRBV12-4 and TRBJ2-7; 8 bases are a match to TRBD1. Trimming cost V 6 bases and J 3 bases; bases outside gene matches: 10. CDR3 size: 15 residues.

This clonotype was seen at least ten times. This chain uses TRBV20-1 with TRBJ2-5, with D possibly matching TRBD1 (6 bases). Germline CDR1 DFQATT, CDR2 SNEGSKA (reference sequence). Trimming removed 5 bases from V and 0 bases from J, with 10 bases in between. The CDR3 is 13 residues long. The CDR3 sequence: CSASDRYQETQYF. In nucleotides, the CDR3 is TGCAGTGCTTCCGACAGGTACCAAGAGACCCAGTACTTC.

The chain recombines TRBV7-2 with TRBJ2-6; D is uncertain. The V end was cut by 6 bases, the J end by 1 base, with 13 bases between. CDR1 and CDR2 from the germline V gene are SGHTA and FQGNSA. The CDR3 runs 16 residues. Here the CDR3 reads CASRPAGKSGANVLTF. The DNA for the CDR3 is TGTGCCAGCAGACCAGCTGGCAAATCTGGGGCCAACGTCCTGACTTTC.

The sample holds many counts of this clonotype. The chain links TRBV11-2 to TRBJ1-4; 8 bases match TRBD1. The CDR3 is 14 residues long. The germline V gene encodes CDR1 SGHAT and CDR2 FQNNGV. V was clipped by 3 bases and J by 7 bases; unmatched bases: 4. The chain's CDR3 is CASSFTGGLEKLFF. The CDR3 DNA is TGTGCCAGCAGCTTTACAGGGGGACTTGAAAAACTGTTTTTT.

This clonotype was picked up a small number of times. This sequence joins TRBV7-8 and TRBJ2-1; 11 bases align to TRBD2. With 8 bases clipped from V and 6 bases from J, the junction kept 12 bases outside the gene matches. This CDR3 is built from 16 residues. Germline values: CDR1 SGHVS, CDR2 FQNEAQ. This CDR3 reads CASSAYSGRAPNEQFF. The CDR3 nucleotides read TGTGCCAGCTCCGCCTATAGCGGGAGGGCCCCCAATGAGCAGTTCTTC. Using reference TRBV7-8 and TRBJ2-1 for the parts outside the CDR3, the full variable domain is GAGVSQSPRYKVAKRGQDVALRCDPISGHVSLFWYQQALGQGPEFLTYFQNEAQLDKSGLPSDRFFAERPEGSVSTLKIQRTQQEDSAVYLCASSAYSGRAPNEQFFGPGTRLTVL.

The table lists this clonotype with many counts. V is TRBV7-9 and J is TRBJ2-1; 9 positions match TRBD1. Germline V gene data show CDR1 as SEHNR and CDR2 as FQNEAQ (reference sequence). This CDR3 region has 15 residues. The V gene end was trimmed by 4 bases and the J gene end by 9 bases; junction bases not matched to a gene: 10. The CDR3 here is CASSSTGGAPAEQFF. The CDR3 DNA sequence: TGTGCCAGCAGCTCAACAGGGGGCGCACCGGCTGAGCAGTTCTTC.

The chain joins TRBV9 to TRBJ2-1; D gene unclear. V was cut by 0 bases and J by 5 bases, with 12 bases left in between. The germline V gene encodes CDR1 SGDLS and CDR2 YYNGEE. The CDR3 is 15 residues long. Here the CDR3 reads CASSVELKFNNEQFF. The DNA of the CDR3 is TGTGCCAGCAGCGTAGAATTGAAGTTTAACAATGAGCAGTTCTTC.

Notes on this clonotype: A junction end diverges from the germline sequence, so it may reflect a read error. The chain carries TRBV9 and TRBJ2-7, with 10 bases aligning to TRBD1. The CDR3 consists of 14 residues. Germline CDR1 SGDLS, CDR2 YYNGEE. CDR3 coding DNA: TGTGCCAACAGCTACGGGACAGGGGATTACGAGCAGTACTTC. It is translated as CANSYGTGDYEQYF.

This clonotype showed up many times. The chain carries TRBV12-3 or TRBV12-4 and TRBJ1-1; the D is unclear. The CDR3 is 14 amino acids. The V end was cut by 5 bases, the J end by 0 bases, with 10 bases between. The CDR3 loop reads CASSEHNMNTEAFF. The CDR3 nucleotides read TGTGCCAGCAGTGAACATAATATGAACACTGAAGCTTTCTTT.

Many counts were recorded for this clonotype. This chain links TRBV7-2 with TRBJ2-2, with a tentative D call TRBD2 (6 bases). The germline V gene encodes CDR1 SGHTA and CDR2 FQGNSA. Trimming took 5 bases from V and 5 from J, leaving 12 bases between them. This CDR3 region has 14 residues. CDR3 amino acids: CASSATRVTGELFF. In nucleotides, the CDR3 is TGTGCCAGCAGCGCGACTAGAGTAACCGGGGAGCTGTTTTTT.

This clonotype has more than one count but fewer than ten. CDR3 loop: CASGGTPRGYEQYF. As DNA, the CDR3 is TGTGCCAGCGGAGGGACGCCGAGGGGTTACGAGCAGTACTTC. The V and J genes are TRBV5-6 and TRBJ2-7; possible D gene TRBD2, 6 bases. The length of the CDR3 is 14 residues. Germline CDR1 is SGHDT and CDR2 is YYEEEE. The V and J ends lost 7 bases and 4 bases respectively, with 18 bases between them.